Each of the 12 T cell receptor beta chains below was sequenced from the same sample in a study of blood T cell repertoires in COVID-19. Profiled with immunoSEQ multiplex PCR; TCRdb holds only in-frame clones, not every one. This table holds more than 300,000 clones, roughly 91% found once. The sequencing input was PBMCs or T cells enriched from blood (not recorded which). Receptors were obtained from a woman between 18 and 29 years old who had recovered from COVID-19.

The CDR3 nucleotides are TGTGCCAGCAGCCCAGAGGTGCGCGGGGGGGCGGGTGAGCAGTTCTTC. Translated, it gives CASSPEVRGGAGEQFF. The genes are TRBV4-2 and TRBJ2-1; 9 bases align to TRBD2. V gave up 4 bases and J gave up 9 bases; unmatched junction bases: 13. Looked up from germline, CDR1 is LGHNA and CDR2 is YNFKEQ. This CDR3 region has 16 residues.

The DNA for the CDR3 is TGCGCCAGCACCCCCGACGGGACTACGAGAGAGACCCAGTACTTC. Its translation: CASTPDGTTRETQYF. The chain carries TRBV5-1 and TRBJ2-5; 7 nucleotides align to TRBD2. From germline, CDR1 is SGHRS and CDR2 YFSETQ. The junction had 12 bases not matched to a gene; V was cut back by 6 bases and J by 4 bases. The CDR3 totals 15 residues.

The chain combines TRBV7-9 with TRBJ1-1; weak D call: TRBD1 (5 bases). Deletions cut 5 bases from V and 0 bases from J, with 10 bases between. CDR1 and CDR2 (germline): SEHNR, FQNEAQ (reference sequence). CDR3 size: 14 residues. DNA for the CDR3: TGTGCCAGCAGCCTACAGGTGATGAACACTGAAGCTTTCTTT. Protein sequence: CASSLQVMNTEAFF. The full variable domain, its missing parts supplied by reference TRBV7-9 and TRBJ1-1, is DTGVSQNPRHKITKRGQNVTFRCDPISEHNRLYWYRQTLGQGPEFLTYFQNEAQLEKSRLLSDRFSAERPKGSFSTLEIQRTEQGDSAMYLCASSLQVMNTEAFFGQGTRLTVV.

With regard to this clone: Other DNA variants within this sample encode the same CDR3. The chain joins TRBV4-3 to TRBJ2-7; 9 nucleotides match TRBD1. Trimming removed 4 bases from V and 4 bases from J; junction bases left unmatched: 5. Germline assignment: CDR1 LGHNA and CDR2 YSLEER. CDR3 length: 14 residues. For the CDR3, the DNA is TGCGCCAGCAGCCCGGGACAGGGTCGGTACGAGCAGTACTTC. Its protein product is CASSPGQGRYEQYF.

This sequence joins TRBV28 and TRBJ1-1; 8 nucleotides line up with TRBD1. The CDR3 contains 16 residues. Germline CDR1 is MDHEN and CDR2 is SYDVKM. V gave up 4 bases and J gave up 5 bases; unmatched junction bases: 12. CDR3 in amino acids: CASSSPLGQGKTEAFF. In nucleotides, the CDR3 is TGTGCCAGCAGTTCCCCCCTCGGACAGGGCAAAACTGAAGCTTTCTTT.

In this sample, this clone turned up a few times. The rearrangement links TRBV15 to TRBJ1-1; the D is unclear. The CDR3 length is 13 residues. Per the germline V gene, CDR1 is LNHNV and CDR2 is YYDKDF (reference sequence). V was pared by 1 base and J by 5 bases, with 8 bases between. The CDR3 DNA reads as TGTGCCACCAGCAGAGGCGCACGTACTGAAGCTTTCTTT. It encodes CATSRGARTEAFF. Combining the CDR3 with reference TRBV15 and TRBJ1-1 gives the whole variable domain DAMVIQNPRYQVTQFGKPVTLSCSQTLNHNVMYWYQQKSSQAPKLLFHYYDKDFNNEADTPDNFQSRRPNTSFCFLDIRSPGLGDTAMYLCATSRGARTEAFFGQGTRLTVV.

The rearrangement uses TRBV19 and TRBJ1-1, with D uncertain. The CDR3 sequence is 12 residues long. Per the germline V gene, CDR1 is LNHDA and CDR2 is SQIVND (reference sequence). Trimming cost V 6 bases and J 3 bases, with 8 bases left between them. CDR3: CASRSQYTEAFF. CDR3 nucleotide sequence: TGTGCCAGTAGATCGCAGTACACTGAAGCTTTCTTT.

The chain uses TRBV20-1 and TRBJ2-3; possible D gene TRBD1, 7 bases. The CDR3 is 15 residues long. V was trimmed by 3 bases and J by 5 bases, leaving 18 bases between them. The germline V gene has CDR1 DFQATT and CDR2 SNEGSKA (reference sequence). The CDR3 bases are TGCAGTGCTAGTCAGGGGGTTGCCGGGGGAGATACGCAGTATTTT. It specifies CSASQGVAGGDTQYF.

The J gene is TRBJ2-1, the V gene TRBV18, with 12 positions matching TRBD2. J lost 5 bases, V lost 6 bases, and 2 bases had no gene match. The germline gives CDR1 KGHSH, CDR2 LQKENI. This CDR3 spans 14 amino acids. CDR3 region: CASSTSGGNNEQFF. In nucleotides, the CDR3 is TGTGCCAGCTCGACTAGCGGGGGCAACAATGAGCAGTTCTTC.

This chain uses TRBV19 with TRBJ2-1; a possible D gene is TRBD2 (5 bases). Trimming took 5 bases from V and 9 from J, leaving 20 bases between them. Germline lookup yields CDR1 LNHDA and CDR2 SQIVND (reference sequence). The CDR3 totals 15 residues. DNA of the CDR3: TGTGCCAGTAGTCCCTGTGGCAGTTGTGGAGGTGAGCAGTTCTTC. This sequence encodes CASSPCGSCGGEQFF.

The gene calls are TRBV7-3 and TRBJ1-1, with D unresolved. The V gene lost 1 base and the J gene lost 1 base, with 4 bases spanning the gap. Germline V gene sequence: CDR1 SGHTA, CDR2 FQGTGA. CDR3 length equals 13 residues. As DNA, the CDR3 is TGTGCCAGCAGCTTAAGACAGAACACTGAAGCTTTCTTT. Translation gives CASSLRQNTEAFF.

The chain is built from TRBV30 and TRBJ2-1, with a tentative D call TRBD1 (6 bases). The germline V and J ends were trimmed by 0 bases and 2 bases, with 14 bases remaining between them. This CDR3 contains 16 residues. Per the germline V gene, CDR1 is GTSNPN and CDR2 is SVGIG (reference sequence). CDR3 sequence (DNA): TGTGCCTGGAGTGTACGGGCAGGGGTCCCCTACAATGAGCAGTTCTTC. Translating gives CAWSVRAGVPYNEQFF. The complete variable domain, with remaining parts taken from reference TRBV30 and TRBJ2-1, reads SQTIHQWPATLVQPVGSPLSLECTVEGTSNPNLYWYRQAAGRGLQLLFYSVGIGQISSEVPQNLSASRPQDRQFILSSKKLLLSDSGFYLCAWSVRAGVPYNEQFFGPGTRLTVL.